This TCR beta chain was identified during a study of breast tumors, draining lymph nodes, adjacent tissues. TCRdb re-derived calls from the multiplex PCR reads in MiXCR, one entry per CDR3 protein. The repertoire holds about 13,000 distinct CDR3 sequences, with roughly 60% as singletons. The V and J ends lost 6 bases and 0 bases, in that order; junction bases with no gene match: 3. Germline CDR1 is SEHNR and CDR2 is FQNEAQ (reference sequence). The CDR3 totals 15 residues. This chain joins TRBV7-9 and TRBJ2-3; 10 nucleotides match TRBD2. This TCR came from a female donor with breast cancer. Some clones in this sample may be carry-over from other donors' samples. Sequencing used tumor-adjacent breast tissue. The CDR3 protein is CASSYSGGSTDTQYF. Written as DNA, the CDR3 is TGTGCCAGCAGTTATAGCGGGGGGAGCACAGATACGCAGTATTTT. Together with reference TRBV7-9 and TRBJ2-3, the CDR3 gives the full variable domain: DTGVSQNPRHKITKRGQNVTFRCDPISEHNRLYWYRQTLGQGPEFLTYFQNEAQLEKSRLLSDRFSAERPKGSFSTLEIQRTEQGDSAMYLCASSYSGGSTDTQYFGPGTRLTVL.